The rows below give T cell receptor beta chains drawn from one sample of a study of OX40 agonist ivuxolimab in advanced cancers. Generated by immunoSEQ multiplex PCR, the TCRdb table keeps only in-frame clones and is missing some. The sample holds about 54,000 clones, more than 75% seen once. The starting material was CD4+ or CD8+ T cells sorted from blood, obtained in a trial of the OX40 agonist ivuxolimab. The source is an adult with an advanced solid tumor such as melanoma, head and neck, liver or kidney cancer. The CDR3 runs from the conserved cysteine through the conserved F or W. Fields, in order: clone size, J gene, V gene, D gene, CDR3 DNA, CDR3 protein. A D gene is named only where the DNA matches it firmly. Part of the rows lack a size; the others show once, few, many or a class for expanded clones.

- TRBJ1-1 TRBV4-3 - TGCGCCAGCAGCCAAGAGGGACGTGAGTTTGAGGAAGCTTTCTTT CASSQEGREFEEAFF
- TRBJ2-3 TRBV6-6 TRBD1 TGTGCCAGCAGTTACGGGGGACAGGGGGCTGGGGATACGCAGTATTTT CASSYGGQGAGDTQYF
- TRBJ2-6 TRBV6-5 - TGTGCCAGCAGTTACGGCGGCGCGGCCAACGTCCTGACTTTC CASSYGGAANVLTF
few TRBJ1-1 TRBV10-1 - TGCGCCAGCAGTGATTCCGGGAAGAACACTGAAGCTTTCTTT CASSDSGKNTEAFF
- TRBJ1-1 TRBV29-1 - TGCAGCGTGCGGACAAGCACTGAAGCTTTCTTT CSVRTSTEAFF
- TRBJ1-1 TRBV10-1 - TGCGCCAGCAGTGAGTCCAGGGGCGTCACTGAAGCTTTCTTT CASSESRGVTEAFF
- TRBJ1-2 TRBV6-5 - TGTGCCAGCAGTTACCGACAGCCAGGGGCTGGCTACACCTTC CASSYRQPGAGYTF
- TRBJ2-4 TRBV29-1 - TGCAGCGTGAAAGCCAAAAACATTCAGTACTTC CSVKAKNIQYF
- TRBJ1-1 TRBV20-1 - TGCAGTGTCCGGTCCGACACTGAAGCTTTCTTT CSVRSDTEAFF
- TRBJ1-5 TRBV27 - TGTGCCAGCAGTTTTACGGCCCCCTCGGGCCCCCAGCATTTT CASSFTAPSGPQHF
- TRBJ1-2 TRBV27 - TGTGCCAGCAGTTTTCCGGGTGGAAATGGCTACACCTTC CASSFPGGNGYTF
few TRBJ1-1 TRBV29-1 - TGCAGCGCCTCTACCAGGGTTCGGGTAGCTTTCTTT CSASTRVRVAFF
- TRBJ2-5 TRBV5-1 TRBD2 TGCGCCAGCAGCGGTAGACTAGCGGGGGGGCTTAGGTCCCAGTACTTC CASSGRLAGGLRSQYF
- TRBJ1-2 TRBV7-9 TRBD1 TGTGCCAGCAGCCAGACACCGGGACAGGGGGGTCGAAGCTATGGCTACACCTTC CASSQTPGQGGRSYGYTF
- TRBJ2-7 TRBV5-1 - TGCGCCAGCAGCTTGGAAGGGGCGGGCGAGCAGTACTTC CASSLEGAGEQYF
- TRBJ2-1 TRBV7-3 TRBD2 TGTGCCAGCAGCTTAAGGGCTAGCGGGAGGACAAATGAGCAGTTCTTC CASSLRASGRTNEQFF